These 6 T cell receptor beta chains were all obtained from the same sample, sequenced in a study of T cell responses to AZD1222 COVID-19 vaccine. Clones were read by immunoSEQ multiplex PCR, and TCRdb kept only the in-frame ones, dropping some. The repertoire includes 110,000 or so clones, 85% to 90% of them detected once, and 2% to 3% sits in the top ten. Sequencing was performed on peripheral blood, taken on day 0 of AZD1222 vaccination. These receptors were collected from an adult in good health.

This clone appeared once. The rearrangement links TRBV11-2 to TRBJ2-1; the D gene is possibly TRBD1 (7 bases). Germline CDR1 and CDR2: SGHAT and FQNNGV. Trimming took off 5 bases at V and 6 bases at J, with 17 bases between the two ends. There are 15 residues in the CDR3. The chain's CDR3 is CASSPARGASNEQFF. The CDR3, as DNA: TGTGCCAGCAGCCCCGCCAGGGGGGCCTCCAATGAGCAGTTCTTC.

This clone was counted once. The chain is built from TRBV6-5 and TRBJ2-2; no reliable D call. The CDR3 extends over 15 amino acids. The V gene's germline CDR1 is MNHEY and CDR2 SVGAGI. The ends were cut back, 6 bases at V and 0 bases at J, with 11 bases in the middle. CDR3 protein: CASSPVWANTGELFF. In DNA, the CDR3 is TGTGCCAGCAGCCCAGTGTGGGCGAACACCGGGGAGCTGTTTTTT.

This chain connects TRBV7-9 to TRBJ2-4, with D unclear. This CDR3 has 14 amino acids. Trimming removed 4 bases from V and 0 bases from J, with 7 bases in between. Germline-derived CDR1 and CDR2 are SEHNR and FQNEAQ (reference sequence). CDR3 nucleotide sequence: TGTGCCAGCAGCTACGATCTAGCCAAAAACATTCAGTACTTC. Translation: CASSYDLAKNIQYF.

The chain recombines TRBV12-5 with TRBJ1-1; D is possibly TRBD1 (6 bases). Germline CDR1 LGHNT, CDR2 FRNRAP. The CDR3 has 13 residues. V gave up 1 base and J gave up 6 bases, with 9 bases separating them. The CDR3 protein is CASGLGTVPEAFF. CDR3 nucleotides: TGTGCTAGTGGTTTGGGGACAGTACCTGAAGCTTTCTTT.

The chain has TRBV3-1 (or the pseudogene TRBV3-2) and TRBJ1-4, with D possibly matching TRBD1 (5 bases). In germline, CDR1 is LGHDT, CDR2 YNNKEL (reference sequence). V lost 5 bases, J lost 0 bases, and 7 bases lay in between. This CDR3 has 14 amino acids. In nucleotides, the CDR3 is TGTGCCAGCAGCAGGGGTACAACTAATGAAAAACTGTTTTTT. Residues: CASSRGTTNEKLFF.

This clone has just a few counts. This chain links TRBV27 with TRBJ1-1; D gene uncertain. With 5 bases removed from V and 4 bases from J, the gap between germline ends came to 11 bases. The CDR3 has 13 residues. Germline-derived CDR1 and CDR2 are MNHEY and SMNVEV (reference sequence). The CDR3 DNA sequence: TGTGCCAGCAGTCGGGGATCGGGCACTGAAGCTTTCTTT. This gives the protein CASSRGSGTEAFF.